Given below is one T cell receptor (beta chain) in context. Germline V gives CDR1 LNHDA, CDR2 SQIVND (reference sequence). V dropped 5 bases and J dropped 7 bases, with 17 bases sitting between them. CDR3 length: 15 amino acids. The protocol was immunoSEQ multiplex PCR, while the TCRdb copy is restricted to in-frame clones and leaves out a portion. Of some 93,000 clones in the sample, around nine tenths are singletons; the top ten hold 10%. This specimen comes from a study of blood T cell repertoires in COVID-19. Study overall: T cells, B-cell-depleted T cells, or PBMCs provided the cDNA or gDNA that served as material.

The V gene is TRBV19, the J gene TRBJ1-4, with D perhaps matching TRBD1 (5 bases). Sequenced: peripheral blood. This clonotype was obtained from a man in his forties or fifties with acute or convalescent COVID-19. CDR3 nucleotide sequence: TGTGCCAGTAGTTCACAGGAGACCCGCGTTGAAAAACTGTTTTTT. Amino acid sequence: CASSSQETRVEKLFF.